These 20 T cell receptor beta chains originate from one sample sequenced in a study of cytomegalovirus exposure and HLA in healthy donors. Primers included in the PCR were 60 Vbeta and 13 Jbeta primers. Libraries were prepared by immunoSEQ multiplex PCR; TCRdb keeps only in-frame clonotypes and omits some of them. The sample has 250,000 to 350,000 clones; about 80% are singletons. Material: PBMCs. Every receptor here comes from a girl aged 2 to 10 in good health and CMV-seronegative.

The V gene is TRBV7-2, the J gene TRBJ2-5; 11 bases are shared with TRBD2. The germline CDR1 and CDR2 sequences are SGHTA and FQGNSA. Trimming took 5 bases from V and 4 from J; bases not matched to a gene: 6. This CDR3 has 15 amino acids. The CDR3 coding sequence is TGTGCCAGCAGCCCAACCGGGACTAGCGGAGAGACCCAGTACTTC. It specifies CASSPTGTSGETQYF.

Comments on this clone: One junction end does not reproduce the germline sequence, and a read error may be involved. In DNA form, the CDR3 reads TGTGCCAGCAGCTACGGACAGGCTCGAGACTTC. The encoded protein is CASSYGQARDF. V is TRBV7-9 and J is TRBJ2-7, with TRBD1 matching over 7 bases. The CDR3 spans 11 residues. The germline CDR1 and CDR2 sequences are SEHNR and FQNEAQ (reference sequence).

The rearrangement joins TRBV27 to TRBJ2-3; a weak D match, TRBD2 (5 bases). CDR1 is MNHEY and CDR2 is SMNVEV in the germline V gene (reference sequence). This CDR3 contains 13 residues. V gave up 11 bases and J gave up 5 bases, with 17 bases separating them. The CDR3: CAVGVPLRDTQYF. Written as DNA, the CDR3 is TGTGCCGTCGGGGTCCCTCTTCGAGATACGCAGTATTTT.

The chain is built from TRBV6-5 and TRBJ1-3; the D is unclear. CDR1 MNHEY and CDR2 SVGAGI come from the germline V gene. V lost 4 bases and J 2 bases, leaving 12 bases between the germline ends. The CDR3 has 15 amino acids. The CDR3 protein is CASSLTRWPGNTIYF. CDR3 DNA: TGTGCCAGCAGTTTAACTAGGTGGCCTGGAAACACCATATATTTT.

This chain links TRBV14 with TRBJ2-7; weak D call: TRBD1 (6 bases). The CDR3 covers 15 residues. V gave up 0 bases and J gave up 3 bases, with 12 bases separating them. Germline assignment: CDR1 SGHDN and CDR2 FVKESK. The CDR3 DNA follows: TGTGCCAGCAGCCAAGAGGCGAGAGGGGGCTACGAGCAGTACTTC. It translates to CASSQEARGGYEQYF.

Here the CDR3 DNA reads TGTGCCAGCTCAAGCAACTTAGGGACCGCTCTATCGGGGGACACTGAAGCTTTCTTT. Translated, it gives CASSSNLGTALSGDTEAFF. This sequence joins TRBV18 and TRBJ1-1; a weak D match, TRBD1 (5 bases). The V end was cut by 5 bases, the J end by 3 bases, with 28 bases between. This CDR3 is 19 amino acids long. Per the germline V gene, CDR1 is KGHSH and CDR2 is LQKENI.

The chain employs TRBV6-5 and TRBJ1-4, with TRBD1 as a possible D gene (5 bases). The length of the CDR3 is 14 residues. Germline CDR1 MNHEY, CDR2 SVGAGI. V was shortened by 6 bases and J by 6 bases, with 14 bases between the two germline ends. The CDR3 here is CASSRGGSHEKLFF. The CDR3 nucleotides read TGTGCCAGCAGCCGGGGGGGGTCGCATGAAAAACTGTTTTTT.

The rearrangement uses TRBV9 and TRBJ1-2; tentative D call: TRBD1 (5 bases). V was pared by 3 bases and J by 3 bases, with 12 bases between. The germline gives CDR1 SGDLS, CDR2 YYNGEE. This CDR3 comprises 14 residues. The CDR3 region is CASSAPDTHYGYTF. As DNA, the CDR3 is TGTGCCAGCAGCGCCCCGGACACTCACTATGGCTACACCTTC.

This chain joins TRBV27 and TRBJ2-3; perhaps TRBD2 as D (5 bases). The CDR3 is made up of 15 amino acids. Trimming stripped 7 bases from V and 4 bases from J, with 18 bases between. The germline V gene has CDR1 MNHEY and CDR2 SMNVEV (reference sequence). The DNA of the CDR3 is TGTGCCAGCAAGCGGAGAGGGAAGGGCGCAGATACGCAGTATTTT. This codes for CASKRRGKGADTQYF.

The chain combines TRBV29-1 with TRBJ1-1, with 7 bases matching TRBD1. This CDR3 region has 15 residues. Trimming at V came to 6 bases and at J to 0 bases, leaving 10 bases not matched to a gene. Per germline, CDR1 SQVTM and CDR2 ANQGSEA. The CDR3 reads CSVETGDSLNTEAFF. Written as DNA, the CDR3 is TGCAGCGTCGAAACAGGGGACTCCTTGAACACTGAAGCTTTCTTT.

The rearrangement uses TRBV9 and TRBJ1-1; 11 bases fit TRBD1. CDR3 size: 16 residues. Unmatched junction bases numbered 5, after V lost 4 bases and J lost 0 bases. Germline assignment: CDR1 SGDLS and CDR2 YYNGEE. The CDR3: CASSRTGGLMNTEAFF. The CDR3 DNA reads TGTGCCAGCAGCCGGACAGGGGGCTTAATGAACACTGAAGCTTTCTTT.

J is TRBJ2-1 and V is TRBV7-3; 10 nucleotides agree with TRBD2. The CDR3 loop spans 19 amino acids. CDR1 SGHTA and CDR2 FQGTGA come from the germline V gene. V was pared by 1 base and J by 0 bases, with 9 bases of the junction left unmatched. The CDR3 DNA sequence: TGTGCCAGCAGCTTAAGCCCCCTAGCGGGAGAAGGCTCCTACAATGAGCAGTTCTTC. Translated, it gives CASSLSPLAGEGSYNEQFF. The complete variable domain, with remaining parts taken from reference TRBV7-3 and TRBJ2-1, reads GAGVSQTPSNKVTEKGKYVELRCDPISGHTALYWYRQSLGQGPEFLIYFQGTGAADDSGLPNDRFFAVRPEGSVSTLKIQRTERGDSAVYLCASSLSPLAGEGSYNEQFFGPGTRLTVL.

The V gene is TRBV19, the J gene TRBJ1-5, with 7 bases identical to TRBD1. The junction had 8 bases not matched to a gene; V was cut back by 3 bases and J by 0 bases. Germline V gene data show CDR1 as LNHDA and CDR2 as SQIVND (reference sequence). There are 17 residues in the CDR3. The CDR3 spells CASSMLTGAYSNQPQHF. CDR3 coding DNA: TGTGCCAGTAGTATGCTCACAGGGGCTTATAGCAATCAGCCCCAGCATTTT.

The rearrangement links TRBV9 to TRBJ2-5; D is unresolved. Germline CDR1 SGDLS, CDR2 YYNGEE. The CDR3 length is 14 residues. Trimming stripped 3 bases from V and 0 bases from J, with 9 bases between. CDR3 nucleotide sequence: TGTGCCAGCAGCGAACAGCCGAACCAAGAGACCCAGTACTTC. As protein: CASSEQPNQETQYF.

V and J are TRBV28 and TRBJ1-6; 7 bases map to TRBD1. V gave up 4 bases and J gave up 0 bases; unmatched junction bases: 6. The CDR3 runs to 17 residues. From germline, CDR1 is MDHEN and CDR2 SYDVKM. CDR3 coding DNA: TGTGCCAGCAGTTCGACAGGGAGGAACTCCTATAATTCACCCCTCCACTTT. Translation gives CASSSTGRNSYNSPLHF.

This clone occurred a few times. The rearrangement links TRBV6-1 to TRBJ2-3; 8 nucleotides align to TRBD2. The germline CDR1 and CDR2 sequences are MNHNS and SASEGT. The trim removed 7 bases at V and 2 bases at J, leaving 5 bases unmatched. This CDR3 spans 14 amino acids. The CDR3, as DNA: TGTGCCAGCACTGAGCGGGAGAACACAGATACGCAGTATTTT. Translated: CASTERENTDTQYF.

As concerns this clone: The sample contains more than one DNA sequence encoding this CDR3. The DNA of the CDR3 is TGTGCCAGCAGCGTAGCCCCCGGGAGCACAGATACGCAGTATTTT. This codes for CASSVAPGSTDTQYF. The V and J genes are TRBV9 and TRBJ2-3; no reliable D call. The CDR3 is made up of 15 amino acids. Trimming took 0 bases from V and 0 from J, leaving 8 bases between them. Germline values: CDR1 SGDLS, CDR2 YYNGEE.

With respect to this clone: Other DNA sequences from this sample encode an identical CDR3 as well. The V call is TRBV9, the J call TRBJ1-1; D is perhaps TRBD1 (5 bases). Germline V gives CDR1 SGDLS, CDR2 YYNGEE. This CDR3 has 14 amino acids. V was cut by 0 bases and J by 3 bases, with 9 bases left in between. The CDR3 reads CASSVAGLDTEAFF. DNA of the CDR3: TGTGCCAGCAGCGTAGCAGGGTTGGACACTGAAGCTTTCTTT.

This chain joins TRBV5-5 and TRBJ1-2, with D unclear. The germline V gene encodes CDR1 SGHKS and CDR2 YYEKEE (reference sequence). This CDR3 contains 13 residues. The V end lost 6 bases, the J end lost 5 bases, and 14 bases lay between the germline ends. CDR3 region: CASTPMTGYGYTF. In nucleotides, the CDR3 is TGTGCCAGCACCCCTATGACGGGTTATGGCTACACCTTC.

In regard to this clone: Distinct nucleotide sequences in the sample also encode this CDR3. The gene calls are TRBV10-3 and TRBJ1-1; D is undetermined. The germline gives CDR1 ENHRY, CDR2 SYGVKD. V lost 6 bases and J 2 bases, leaving 7 bases between the germline ends. This CDR3 has 12 residues. In nucleotides, the CDR3 is TGTGCCATCAGCGGTCAAAACACTGAAGCTTTCTTT. Translated, it gives CAISGQNTEAFF.